The 26 T cell receptor beta chains reported below all come from one sample, sequenced in a study of blood T cell repertoires in COVID-19. The assay was immunoSEQ multiplex PCR, and TCRdb's table has in-frame clones only and misses some. The sample gives about 280,000 clones, approximately 85% of which show up once; approximately 5% is in the top ten. The specimen sequenced was peripheral blood. These receptors were taken from a man over 45 with active or convalescent COVID-19.

The chain combines TRBV9 with TRBJ1-2, with unresolved D. The germline V gene has CDR1 SGDLS and CDR2 YYNGEE. V was cut by 3 bases and J by 8 bases, with 23 bases left in between. The CDR3 runs 16 residues. CDR3 nucleotide sequence: TGTGCCAGCAGCGCTTGGTCCCGCACCACGTTGGGCGGCTACACCTTC. It is translated as CASSAWSRTTLGGYTF.

This chain links TRBV29-1 with TRBJ1-2, with D tentatively TRBD1 (6 bases). Trimming shortened V by 4 bases and J by 4 bases, and 13 bases separated the two germline ends. The CDR3 has 13 amino acids. Germline CDR1 is SQVTM and CDR2 is ANQGSEA. CDR3 sequence reads: CSVGTAGVYGYTF. CDR3 DNA sequence: TGCAGCGTTGGAACAGCAGGGGTCTATGGCTACACCTTC.

As for this clone: The same CDR3 is also encoded by other DNA sequences in this sample. The chain combines TRBV12-3 or TRBV12-4 with TRBJ1-1; TRBD1 is a possible D gene (5 bases). The CDR3 covers 13 residues. V shed 5 bases and J shed 5 bases, with 12 bases lying between them. In nucleotides, the CDR3 is TGTGCCAGCAGTCCGCGGGGGGGAACTGAAGCTTTCTTT. It encodes CASSPRGGTEAFF.

The chain recombines TRBV4-2 with TRBJ2-1; 7 bases align to TRBD1. The CDR3 contains 13 residues. CDR1 and CDR2 (germline): LGHNA, YNFKEQ. V gave up 2 bases and J gave up 8 bases; unmatched junction bases: 3. CDR3 sequence reads: CASSQTGVHEQFF. The CDR3 bases are TGTGCCAGCAGCCAAACAGGGGTTCATGAGCAGTTCTTC.

The rearrangement uses TRBV5-1 and TRBJ2-1; 8 nucleotides align to TRBD1. Germline V gene sequence: CDR1 SGHRS, CDR2 YFSETQ. V dropped 4 bases and J dropped 8; count of bases not matched to a gene: 8. This CDR3 has 14 residues. In DNA, the CDR3 is TGCGCCAGCAGCCCGCCGGACAGGGTTTATGAGCAGTTCTTC. It is translated as CASSPPDRVYEQFF.

A single count supports this clone. This chain joins TRBV2 and TRBJ2-1; TRBD2 matches at 7 bases. Trimming cost V 8 bases and J 0 bases; bases outside gene matches: 7. In germline, CDR1 is SNHLY, CDR2 FYNNEI. The CDR3 has 15 amino acids. Here the CDR3 DNA reads TGTGCCAGCGGGTCGCGGGGGTCCTCCTACAATGAGCAGTTCTTC. This translates into CASGSRGSSYNEQFF.

This rearrangement joins TRBV19 to TRBJ2-1; the D gene is possibly TRBD2 (7 bases). The CDR3 totals 15 residues. Deletions cut 7 bases from V and 8 bases from J, with 21 bases between. CDR1 is LNHDA, CDR2 SQIVND, per germline (reference sequence). Here the CDR3 DNA reads TGTGCCAGTACCATAGGGGGGGGCCGACCGGATGAGCAGTTCTTC. Its protein is CASTIGGGRPDEQFF.

The table lists this clone with a count of one. The chain uses TRBV29-1 and TRBJ1-1; TRBD1 aligns across 9 bases. Germline V gene lookup returns CDR1 SQVTM and CDR2 ANQGSEA. This CDR3 comprises 14 residues. The junction had 11 bases not matched to a gene; V was cut back by 6 bases and J by 6 bases. CDR3 sequence reads: CSVRQDRGMPEAFF. In DNA form, the CDR3 reads TGCAGCGTCCGCCAGGACAGGGGAATGCCTGAAGCTTTCTTT.

About this clone: Other nucleotide sequences from this sample produce the same CDR3. The rearrangement links TRBV27 to TRBJ2-5, with TRBD1 matching 10 bases. Germline loops: CDR1 MNHEY, CDR2 SMNVEV (reference sequence). CDR3 length: 14 residues. J lost 5 bases, V lost 6 bases, and 6 bases had no gene match. CDR3 region: CASSSDRGWETQYF. The CDR3 region has the DNA TGTGCCAGCAGCTCGGACAGGGGGTGGGAGACCCAGTACTTC.

The chain links TRBV3-1 (or the pseudogene TRBV3-2) to TRBJ2-1, with 8 bases lining up with TRBD1. This CDR3 comprises 15 residues. J lost 4 bases, V lost 4 bases, and 6 bases had no gene match. In germline, CDR1 is LGHDT, CDR2 YNNKEL (reference sequence). CDR3 sequence reads: CASSLGQGLYNEQFF. The CDR3 DNA is TGTGCCAGCAGCCTAGGACAGGGCCTATACAATGAGCAGTTCTTC.

The chain has TRBV29-1 and TRBJ1-1, with D maybe TRBD1 (6 bases). This CDR3 spans 13 amino acids. Germline V lookup: CDR1 SQVTM, CDR2 ANQGSEA. V was trimmed by 7 bases and J by 0 bases, leaving 12 bases between them. CDR3 nucleotide sequence: TGCAGCGGGCTCAGGGACATGAACACTGAAGCTTTCTTT. Encoded protein: CSGLRDMNTEAFF.

The CDR3 DNA follows: TGTGCCAGCAGCGATACAGGGGGATCGACAGATACGCAGTATTTT. Translated: CASSDTGGSTDTQYF. The genes are TRBV5-6 and TRBJ2-3, with 8 bases fitting TRBD1. CDR1 is SGHDT and CDR2 is YYEEEE in the germline V gene. The CDR3 runs to 15 residues. V trimming: 4 bases; J trimming: 3 bases; junction bases outside the gene matches: 7.

This chain uses TRBV6-5 with TRBJ2-7; 11 nucleotides agree with TRBD2. V was pared by 6 bases and J by 7 bases, with 11 bases of the junction left unmatched. The CDR3 has 15 amino acids. Per germline, CDR1 MNHEY and CDR2 SVGAGI. The CDR3 sequence: CASSPSGTSGAEQYF. The CDR3 region has the DNA TGTGCCAGCAGCCCCTCCGGGACTAGCGGTGCGGAGCAGTACTTC.

The CDR3 here is CASSSGSGRFTDTQYF. In nucleotides, the CDR3 is TGTGCCAGCAGCTCTGGAAGCGGGAGGTTTACAGATACGCAGTATTTT. The V gene is TRBV7-6, the J gene TRBJ2-3; TRBD2 matches 9 bases. V trimming: 4 bases; J trimming: 3 bases; junction bases outside the gene matches: 8. The CDR3 is 16 residues long. Germline CDR1 and CDR2: SGHVS and FNYEAQ.

The chain joins TRBV10-2 to TRBJ1-5; TRBD1 is a possible D gene (5 bases). This CDR3 region has 13 residues. V was pared by 8 bases and J by 2 bases, with 10 bases between. From germline, CDR1 is WSHSY and CDR2 SAAADI. The CDR3 DNA is TGCGCCAGCCGTCTAGGGGGCAATCAGCCCCAGCATTTT. Amino acid sequence: CASRLGGNQPQHF.

This sequence joins TRBV11-3 and TRBJ1-1; maybe TRBD1 (6 bases). Germline-derived CDR1 and CDR2 are SGHNT and YENEEA. The CDR3 consists of 15 residues. Trimming left V 8 bases short and J 4 bases short, with 20 bases between. The DNA for the CDR3 is TGTGCCAGCGCCCGTGGCAGGGGAATGAGCACTGAAGCTTTCTTT. Protein: CASARGRGMSTEAFF. Together with reference TRBV11-3 and TRBJ1-1, the CDR3 gives the full variable domain: EAGVVQSPRYKIIEKKQPVAFWCNPISGHNTLYWYLQNLGQGPELLIRYENEEAVDDSQLPKDRFSAERLKGVDSTLKIQPAELGDSAVYLCASARGRGMSTEAFFGQGTRLTVV.

This sequence joins TRBV4-2 and TRBJ1-5; D may be TRBD1 (5 bases). The ends were cut back, 0 bases at V and 9 bases at J, with 15 bases in the middle. Germline lookup yields CDR1 LGHNA and CDR2 YNFKEQ. The CDR3 extends over 15 amino acids. Here the CDR3 reads CASSQEATGLRPQHF. CDR3 DNA sequence: TGTGCCAGCAGCCAAGAAGCTACAGGCCTACGGCCCCAGCATTTT.

The J gene is TRBJ1-3, the V gene TRBV4-2; possibly TRBD1 for D (5 bases). This CDR3 has 18 amino acids. Per the germline V gene, CDR1 is LGHNA and CDR2 is YNFKEQ. Trimming cost V 0 bases and J 6 bases, with 21 bases left between them. In DNA, the CDR3 is TGTGCCAGCAGCCAAGAAGGGGTGGGGGGTTTTAGTGAAAACACCATATATTTT. Amino acid sequence: CASSQEGVGGFSENTIYF.

This chain uses TRBV12-3 or TRBV12-4 with TRBJ1-1; D is unclear. The V gene lost 7 bases and the J gene lost 1 base, with 10 bases spanning the gap. The CDR3 has 13 amino acids. CDR3 in amino acids: CASTLSPNTEAFF. CDR3 nucleotide sequence: TGTGCCAGCACCCTCTCTCCGAACACTGAAGCTTTCTTT.

This clone turned up a few times. V is TRBV11-2 and J is TRBJ2-7; 8 bases match TRBD2. The CDR3 is 15 amino acids. Germline loops: CDR1 SGHAT, CDR2 FQNNGV. V was clipped by 1 base and J by 4 bases; unmatched bases: 6. The CDR3 spells CASSLAGSGSYEQYF. The DNA for the CDR3 is TGTGCCAGCAGCTTAGCTGGGAGCGGGAGTTACGAGCAGTACTTC.

The rearrangement links TRBV6-1 to TRBJ1-1; no clear D. Trimming pared 2 bases from V and 4 bases from J, leaving 11 bases between. The CDR3 has 14 amino acids. The germline gives CDR1 MNHNS, CDR2 SASEGT. DNA for the CDR3: TGTGCCAGCAGTGAAACGCGAGGATCCACTGAAGCTTTCTTT. Protein: CASSETRGSTEAFF.

The rearrangement joins TRBV5-4 to TRBJ2-5; maybe TRBD1 (5 bases). CDR3 length equals 14 residues. Looked up from germline, CDR1 is SGHNT and CDR2 is YYREEE (reference sequence). V dropped 4 bases and J dropped 1 base, with 11 bases sitting between them. CDR3 DNA sequence: TGTGCCAGCAGCGATACAGGTCCCCAAGAGACCCAGTACTTC. This codes for CASSDTGPQETQYF.

The rearrangement uses TRBV6-2 or TRBV6-3 and TRBJ2-3; D gene ambiguous. The CDR3 runs to 17 residues. Looked up from germline, CDR1 is MNHEY and CDR2 is SVGEGT. Trimming took 2 bases from V and 0 from J, leaving 15 bases between them. The CDR3 region has the DNA TGTGCCAGCAGTTACCCACTCCTCCCCGGGAGCACAGATACGCAGTATTTT. As protein: CASSYPLLPGSTDTQYF.

The chain joins TRBV5-8 to TRBJ1-2; 7 bases are shared with TRBD1. CDR3 length: 13 residues. The V gene end was trimmed by 4 bases and the J gene end by 10 bases; junction bases not matched to a gene: 10. Germline assignment: CDR1 SGHTS and CDR2 YDEGEE. Written as DNA, the CDR3 is TGTGCCAGCAGCCCTCCTGGAGACAGGGTCTACACCTTC. Encoded protein: CASSPPGDRVYTF. Variable domain in full (rest from reference TRBV5-8 and TRBJ1-2): EAGVTQSPTHLIKTRGQQATLRCSPISGHTSVYWYQQALGLGLQFLLWYDEGEERNRGNFPPRFSGRQFPNYSSELNVNALELEDSALYLCASSPPGDRVYTFGSGTRLTVV.

This chain links TRBV5-4 with TRBJ2-7, with 13 bases identical to TRBD2. The CDR3 runs to 17 residues. Unmatched junction bases numbered 4, after V lost 0 bases and J lost 1 base. Per the germline V gene, CDR1 is SGHNT and CDR2 is YYREEE (reference sequence). CDR3 DNA: TGTGCCAGCAGCTTGGAACTAGCGGGAGGGAAGTCCTACGAGCAGTACTTC. It yields the protein CASSLELAGGKSYEQYF.

The genes are TRBV12-3 or TRBV12-4 and TRBJ2-2; TRBD1 is a possible D gene (6 bases). The CDR3 has 13 amino acids. Trimming took 7 bases from V and 2 from J, leaving 8 bases between them. The CDR3 loop reads CASTQGNTGELFF. The CDR3 DNA sequence: TGTGCCAGCACACAGGGAAACACCGGGGAGCTGTTTTTT.